This record covers a single T cell receptor beta chain. This specimen comes from a study of T-cell reconstitution after alpha-beta-depleted transplantation in children. Germline V CDR1 and CDR2: LNHDA, SQIVND (reference sequence). The ends lost 11 bases at V and 0 bases at J; junction bases unmatched: 12. The CDR3 is 17 amino acids. Unique molecular identifiers featured in how the TCRbeta library was prepared. TCRdb re-analysed the PCR reads in MiXCR, keeping a single row per CDR3 protein. In the table there are approximately 520,000 distinct CDR3 sequences, over 25% of which are singletons. V gene TRBV19 combines with J gene TRBJ2-6; 8 positions match TRBD1. Sequenced material: PBMCs from the stem cell graft donor, taken from the stem cell graft. The receptor was derived from a human donor who donated a stem cell graft to a child with aplastic anemia. CDR3 residues: CASDWTGPSSGANVLTF. The CDR3 DNA sequence: TGTGCCTCAGACTGGACAGGGCCCAGCTCTGGGGCCAACGTCCTGACTTTC.